The next 27 T cell receptor beta chains were all read from a single sample in a study of CD8 T cells in Susac syndrome (dated by TCRdb to about 2019). The library was obtained by the immunoSEQ multiplex PCR assay. RNA was extracted with the RNeasy kit and roughly 0.45 to 1 ug was reverse transcribed using random hexamers. The raw public reads went through TCRdb reprocessing: fastp at Q25, MiXCR clone calling, in-frame beta chains kept. Rows are unified per CDR3 protein, each entry keeping the most common DNA and genes. This sample comprises roughly 250,000 distinct CDR3 sequences, approximately 95% of them detected only once. Approximately 0.1% of the sample is held by the ten biggest clonotypes. What was sequenced was CD4+ T cells from PBMCs. The receptors stem from a human donor with Susac syndrome.

This clonotype was observed once. The chain employs TRBV20-1 and TRBJ1-4; D unclear. CDR3 length: 11 residues. The germline V gene has CDR1 DFQATT and CDR2 SNEGSKA (reference sequence). V was clipped by 3 bases and J by 8 bases, with 7 bases between them. CDR3 loop: CSASFREKLFF. The CDR3 region has the DNA TGCAGTGCTAGTTTCAGAGAAAAACTGTTTTTT.

This chain joins TRBV11-2 and TRBJ2-7; 7 positions match TRBD2. The V gene's germline CDR1 is SGHAT and CDR2 FQNNGV. V lost 1 base, J lost 5 bases, and 14 bases stayed unmatched. The CDR3 has 17 amino acids. This CDR3 is CASSLVVSAGLFNEQYF. The CDR3 DNA sequence: TGTGCCAGCAGCTTAGTCGTTTCAGCGGGACTGTTCAACGAGCAGTACTTC.

The chain links TRBV5-4 to TRBJ2-1; 12 positions agree with TRBD2. Germline CDR1 SGHNT, CDR2 YYREEE (reference sequence). CDR3 size: 15 residues. With V trimmed by 4 bases and J by 7 bases, 6 bases remained unmatched. CDR3 DNA: TGTGCCAGCAGCCCAATGACTAGCGGGAGTAATGAGCAGTTCTTC. This translates into CASSPMTSGSNEQFF.

This clonotype has just one count. The rearrangement uses TRBV29-1 and TRBJ2-3; 10 positions match TRBD2. The germline V gene encodes CDR1 SQVTM and CDR2 ANQGSEA. J was trimmed by 2 bases and V by 7 bases; bases with no gene match: 3. The CDR3 consists of 13 residues. The CDR3 nucleotides are TGCAGCGCTGGACTAGCGGTCACAGATACGCAGTATTTT. Translating gives CSAGLAVTDTQYF.

This rearrangement joins TRBV27 to TRBJ2-4; TRBD1 agrees at 7 bases. V shed 4 bases and J 13 bases; nucleotides not matched to a gene: 1. The CDR3 has 10 residues. From germline, CDR1 is MNHEY and CDR2 SMNVEV (reference sequence). The CDR3 spells CASSWDSQYF. CDR3 DNA: TGTGCCAGCAGTTGGGACAGCCAGTACTTC.

The chain couples TRBV29-1 to TRBJ1-1; D gene uncertain. Trimming removed 0 bases at V and 5 bases at J, with 10 bases between. There are 13 residues in the CDR3. Germline V gives CDR1 SQVTM, CDR2 ANQGSEA. The CDR3 DNA follows: TGCAGCGTTGAAGATAGCCCGGGAACTGAAGCTTTCTTT. As protein: CSVEDSPGTEAFF.

The V and J genes are TRBV15 and TRBJ2-7, with 10 bases aligning to TRBD1. The CDR3 length is 17 residues. Germline CDR1 reads LNHNV; CDR2 reads YYDKDF (reference sequence). V trimming: 0 bases; J trimming: 0 bases; junction bases outside the gene matches: 5. For the CDR3, the DNA is TGTGCCACCAGCAGAGATTTCGGGACAGGGGCCTCCTACGAGCAGTACTTC. The encoded protein is CATSRDFGTGASYEQYF.

The chain links TRBV30 to TRBJ1-2; no firm D call. The V end was cut by 2 bases, the J end by 4 bases, with 5 bases between. Per germline, CDR1 GTSNPN and CDR2 SVGIG (reference sequence). This CDR3 contains 11 residues. The CDR3 DNA reads as TGTGCCTGGAGTACTCTCTATGGCTACACCTTC. This sequence encodes CAWSTLYGYTF.

The chain couples TRBV20-1 to TRBJ2-1; no clear D. The germline CDR1 and CDR2 sequences are DFQATT and SNEGSKA (reference sequence). This CDR3 region has 11 residues. Deletions cut 2 bases from V and 5 bases from J, with 4 bases between. The CDR3 sequence is CSARRDNEQFF. In DNA, the CDR3 is TGCAGTGCTAGAAGGGACAATGAGCAGTTCTTC.

The gene calls are TRBV2 and TRBJ2-3; the match to TRBD2 covers 7 bases. CDR1 is SNHLY and CDR2 is FYNNEI in the germline V gene. V gave up 6 bases and J gave up 0 bases; unmatched junction bases: 6. There are 15 residues in the CDR3. The CDR3, as DNA: TGTGCCAGCAGATGGTCGGGAGGTAGCACAGATACGCAGTATTTT. Translating it yields CASRWSGGSTDTQYF.

The chain is built from TRBV24-1 and TRBJ1-2; 8 bases align to TRBD1. CDR3 length: 16 amino acids. In germline, CDR1 is KGHDR, CDR2 SFDVKD. J gave up 4 bases and V 3 bases, and 9 bases lay outside the gene matches. The CDR3 is CATSDQRTGLSYGYTF. The CDR3 DNA reads TGTGCCACCAGTGATCAGCGGACAGGGCTGTCCTATGGCTACACCTTC.

The chain combines TRBV29-1 with TRBJ2-7, with D maybe TRBD2 (6 bases). Germline V gene data show CDR1 as SQVTM and CDR2 as ANQGSEA. The V and J ends lost 7 bases and 6 bases respectively, with 16 bases between them. The CDR3 is 12 amino acids. The CDR3 sequence: CSAGGEAVEQYF. CDR3 DNA sequence: TGCAGCGCCGGGGGAGAGGCGGTCGAGCAGTACTTC.

The CDR3, as DNA: TGCGCCAGCAGCCAAGATCTCGTCGGGATCTATGGCTACACCTTC. It translates to CASSQDLVGIYGYTF. This sequence joins TRBV4-1 and TRBJ1-2, with D uncertain. The V gene lost 0 bases and the J gene lost 4 bases, with 12 bases spanning the gap. Germline assignment: CDR1 MGHRA and CDR2 YSYEKL. CDR3 length: 15 amino acids.

The V call is TRBV29-1, the J call TRBJ2-6; maybe TRBD1 (5 bases). V was pared by 4 bases and J by 0 bases, with 19 bases between. This CDR3 is built from 18 residues. Germline CDR1 reads SQVTM; CDR2 reads ANQGSEA. Written as DNA, the CDR3 is TGCAGCGTTGCTACGATGACAGCAACACTCTCTGGGGCCAACGTCCTGACTTTC. Translated: CSVATMTATLSGANVLTF.

The genes are TRBV29-1 and TRBJ2-2, with 7 bases lining up with TRBD2. CDR1 is SQVTM and CDR2 is ANQGSEA in the germline V gene. V shed 4 bases, J shed 5 bases, and the junction held 13 bases outside the gene matches. The CDR3 is made up of 16 amino acids. CDR3 protein: CSVVPGRGRGTGELFF. The CDR3 DNA reads TGCAGCGTTGTGCCGGGGAGGGGTCGAGGGACCGGGGAGCTGTTTTTT.

The chain links TRBV4-2 to TRBJ2-3; D unresolved. V lost 0 bases and J 6 bases, leaving 10 bases between the germline ends. The CDR3 runs to 14 residues. The germline V gene encodes CDR1 LGHNA and CDR2 YNFKEQ. For the CDR3, the DNA is TGTGCCAGCAGCCAAGAGAAAGGTGGCGATACGCAGTATTTT. It encodes CASSQEKGGDTQYF.

This chain uses TRBV20-1 with TRBJ2-1; D is perhaps TRBD2 (7 bases). V was clipped by 2 bases and J by 9 bases, with 17 bases between them. This CDR3 contains 14 residues. Germline V gene sequence: CDR1 DFQATT, CDR2 SNEGSKA (reference sequence). The CDR3 spells CSARRTGGQGEQFF. The CDR3 DNA reads as TGCAGTGCTAGACGAACCGGGGGGCAGGGTGAGCAGTTCTTC.

This chain connects TRBV14 to TRBJ1-1; possible D gene TRBD1, 6 bases. Between the trimmed V and J ends, which lost 1 base and 5 bases, there was a span of 14 bases. The CDR3 sequence is 15 residues long. Germline CDR1 reads SGHDN; CDR2 reads FVKESK. DNA of the CDR3: TGTGCCAGCAGCCAAGCGGGGGGCAGGTGGACTGAAGCTTTCTTT. It specifies CASSQAGGRWTEAFF.

The gene calls are TRBV7-9 and TRBJ1-3; perhaps TRBD1 as D (6 bases). V was cut by 8 bases and J by 2 bases, with 13 bases left in between. CDR1 and CDR2 (germline): SEHNR, FQNEAQ (reference sequence). CDR3 length: 14 amino acids. CDR3 loop: CASRSQGTGNTIYF. CDR3 in DNA: TGTGCCAGCCGCAGTCAGGGGACTGGAAACACCATATATTTT.

This clonotype was recorded only once. This sequence joins TRBV2 and TRBJ2-1, with D maybe TRBD2 (5 bases). Germline assignment: CDR1 SNHLY and CDR2 FYNNEI. The ends were cut back, 7 bases at V and 15 bases at J, with 19 bases in the middle. This CDR3 comprises 12 residues. The CDR3 sequence is CASTQEVEIPFF. The CDR3 DNA reads TGTGCCAGCACCCAGGAGGTGGAGATTCCGTTCTTC.

The table lists this clonotype with a count of one. The rearrangement uses TRBV27 and TRBJ1-2, with 8 bases lining up with TRBD1. After removal of 5 bases from V and 6 bases from J, the junction contained 5 bases not matched to a gene. This CDR3 has 13 amino acids. Germline V CDR1 and CDR2: MNHEY, SMNVEV (reference sequence). CDR3: CASSRTGGDGYTF. The CDR3 DNA sequence: TGTGCCAGCAGTCGTACAGGGGGAGATGGCTACACCTTC.

The genes are TRBV7-8 and TRBJ1-2; possible D gene TRBD1, 5 bases. Deletions cut 7 bases from V and 7 bases from J, with 16 bases between. The CDR3 is 13 residues long. Looked up from germline, CDR1 is SGHVS and CDR2 is FQNEAQ. CDR3 nucleotides: TGTGCCAGCACCCCGGGGGAAGGGCTTGGCTACACCTTC. This encodes CASTPGEGLGYTF.

J is TRBJ2-7 and V is TRBV20-1; 7 nucleotides match TRBD2. Unmatched junction bases numbered 8, after V lost 0 bases and J lost 3 bases. Per the germline V gene, CDR1 is DFQATT and CDR2 is SNEGSKA (reference sequence). The CDR3 loop spans 15 amino acids. CDR3 DNA sequence: TGCAGTGCTAGAGATACGGGAGGACGATACTACGAGCAGTACTTC. Its translation: CSARDTGGRYYEQYF.

This chain uses TRBV25-1 with TRBJ2-1, with TRBD2 matching 7 bases. The germline V gene encodes CDR1 MGHDK and CDR2 SYGVNS. The V gene end was trimmed by 5 bases and the J gene end by 6 bases; junction bases not matched to a gene: 7. There are 14 residues in the CDR3. The CDR3 DNA reads as TGTGCCAGCAGTTGGTCTGGCGGGAGCAATGAGCAGTTCTTC. It yields the protein CASSWSGGSNEQFF.

The V gene is TRBV25-1, the J gene TRBJ1-1; 9 bases fit TRBD1. From germline, CDR1 is MGHDK and CDR2 SYGVNS. The CDR3 extends over 14 amino acids. V gave up 4 bases and J gave up 7 bases; unmatched junction bases: 7. Written as DNA, the CDR3 is TGTGCCAGCAGTGGGGGACAGGGTTGGGTTGAAGCTTTCTTT. This encodes CASSGGQGWVEAFF.

The chain recombines TRBV9 with TRBJ2-1; D is unresolved. The germline V gene has CDR1 SGDLS and CDR2 YYNGEE. Trimming took off 0 bases at V and 6 bases at J, with 7 bases between the two ends. The CDR3 consists of 13 residues. This CDR3 reads CASSVDSRNEQFF. CDR3 sequence (DNA): TGTGCCAGCAGCGTAGATTCCCGCAATGAGCAGTTCTTC.

The V gene is TRBV9, the J gene TRBJ2-3, with 8 bases fitting TRBD1. Unmatched junction bases numbered 5, after V lost 4 bases and J lost 4 bases. The CDR3 covers 14 residues. CDR1 SGDLS and CDR2 YYNGEE come from the germline V gene. The DNA of the CDR3 is TGTGCCAGCAGCCACGACAGGGGCGCAGATACGCAGTATTTT. Protein sequence: CASSHDRGADTQYF.